This TCR beta chain emerged from a study of control samples from healthy donors and cancer patients. Only in-frame clones appear in the TCRdb table, and some are missing; sequencing was by immunoSEQ multiplex PCR. The table shows some 120,000 clones, with roughly 95% occurring only once. The CDR3 consists of 16 residues. Trimming took off 0 bases at V and 3 bases at J, with 15 bases between the two ends. CDR1 SEHNR and CDR2 FQNEAQ come from the germline V gene (reference sequence). This receptor was obtained from a man under 40 in good health. This rearrangement joins TRBV7-9 to TRBJ2-7; D is tentatively TRBD1 or TRBD2 (6 bases each). The sequenced material came from blood. The CDR3 sequence: CASSLAGGLRGYEQYF. The CDR3 DNA sequence: TGTGCCAGCAGCTTAGCGGGAGGACTCAGGGGCTACGAGCAGTACTTC.